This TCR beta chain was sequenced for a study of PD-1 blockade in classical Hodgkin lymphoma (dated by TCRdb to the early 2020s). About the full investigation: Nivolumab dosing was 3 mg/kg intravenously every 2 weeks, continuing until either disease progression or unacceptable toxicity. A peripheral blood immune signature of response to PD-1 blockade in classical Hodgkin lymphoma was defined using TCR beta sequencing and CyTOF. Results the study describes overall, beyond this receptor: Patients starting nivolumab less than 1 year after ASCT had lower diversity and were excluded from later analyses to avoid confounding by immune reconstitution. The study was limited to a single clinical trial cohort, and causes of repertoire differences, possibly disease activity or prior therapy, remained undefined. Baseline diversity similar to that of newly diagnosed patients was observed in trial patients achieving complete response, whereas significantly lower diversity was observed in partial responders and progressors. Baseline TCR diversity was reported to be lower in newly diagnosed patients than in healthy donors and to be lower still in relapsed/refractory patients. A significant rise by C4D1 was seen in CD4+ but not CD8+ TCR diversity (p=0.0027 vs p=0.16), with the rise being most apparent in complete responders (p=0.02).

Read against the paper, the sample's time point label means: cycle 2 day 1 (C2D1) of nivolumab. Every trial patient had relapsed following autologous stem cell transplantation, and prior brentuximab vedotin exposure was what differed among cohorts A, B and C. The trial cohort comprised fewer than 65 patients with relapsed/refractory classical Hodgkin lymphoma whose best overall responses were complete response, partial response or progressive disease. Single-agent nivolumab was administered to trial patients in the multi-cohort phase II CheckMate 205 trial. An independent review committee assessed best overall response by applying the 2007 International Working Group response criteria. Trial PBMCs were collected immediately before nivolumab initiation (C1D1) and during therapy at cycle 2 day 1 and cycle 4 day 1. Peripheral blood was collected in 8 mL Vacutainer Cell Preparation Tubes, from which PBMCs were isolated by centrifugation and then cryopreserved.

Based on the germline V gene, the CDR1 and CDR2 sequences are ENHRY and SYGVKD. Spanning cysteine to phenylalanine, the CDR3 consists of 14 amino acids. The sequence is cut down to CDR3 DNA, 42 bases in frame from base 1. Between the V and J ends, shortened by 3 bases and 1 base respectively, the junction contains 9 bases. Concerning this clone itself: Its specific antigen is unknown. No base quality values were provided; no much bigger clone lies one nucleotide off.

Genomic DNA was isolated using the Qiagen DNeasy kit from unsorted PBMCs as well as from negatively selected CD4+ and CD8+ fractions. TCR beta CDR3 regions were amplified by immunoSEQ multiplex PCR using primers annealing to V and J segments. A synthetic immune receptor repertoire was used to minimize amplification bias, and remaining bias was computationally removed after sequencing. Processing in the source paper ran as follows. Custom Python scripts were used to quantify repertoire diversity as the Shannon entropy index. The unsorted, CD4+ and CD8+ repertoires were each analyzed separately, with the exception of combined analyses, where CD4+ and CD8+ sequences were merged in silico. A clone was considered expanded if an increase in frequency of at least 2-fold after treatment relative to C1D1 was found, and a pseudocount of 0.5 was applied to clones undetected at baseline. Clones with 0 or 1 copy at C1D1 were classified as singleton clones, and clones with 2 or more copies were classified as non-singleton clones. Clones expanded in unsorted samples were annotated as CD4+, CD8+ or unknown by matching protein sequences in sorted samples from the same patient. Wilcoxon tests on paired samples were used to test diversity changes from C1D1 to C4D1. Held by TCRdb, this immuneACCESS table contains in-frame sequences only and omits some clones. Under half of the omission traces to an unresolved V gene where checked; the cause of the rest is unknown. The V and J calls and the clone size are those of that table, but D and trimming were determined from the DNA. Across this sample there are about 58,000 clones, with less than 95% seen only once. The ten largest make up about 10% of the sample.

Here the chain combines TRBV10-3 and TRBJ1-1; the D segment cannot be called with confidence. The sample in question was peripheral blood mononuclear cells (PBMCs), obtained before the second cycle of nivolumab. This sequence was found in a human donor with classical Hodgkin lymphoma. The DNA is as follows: TGTGCCATCAGTGATCTAGGCAGGAACACTGAAGCTTTCTTT. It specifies CAISDLGRNTEAFF.